The 22 T cell receptor beta chains reported below all come from one sample, sequenced in a study of T-cell reconstitution after alpha-beta-depleted transplantation in children listed by TCRdb under 2016. The receptor library was made with PCR. This sample was sequenced with an Illumina HiSeq 2500. TCR libraries were prepared with molecular barcoding, using unique molecular identifiers to normalize TCRbeta repertoire quantification. TCRdb redid the processing of the public reads, applying fastp at Q25 and MiXCR, and retained in-frame beta chains. When rows share a CDR3 protein, they turn into one entry using the most common DNA and genes. Present in this sample are some 70,000 distinct CDR3 sequences, 4.9% of which were seen just once. In total, the top ten clones hold around 18% of the sample. The treatment or condition tag for this specimen amounts to: allogeneic hematopoietic cell transplantation with graft depleted of TCRalphabeta T cells and CD19 B cells.

The material was PBMCs, mostly from graft donor cells, obtained 180 days after TCRalphabeta/CD19-depleted stem cell transplant. All receptors come from a boy under three years old who had a stem cell transplant for acute myeloid leukemia, so the T cells may come from the graft donor.

At least ten counts were recorded for this clonotype. The gene calls are TRBV7-2 and TRBJ2-7; D not resolved. CDR1 and CDR2 from the germline V gene are SGHTA and FQGNSA. This CDR3 comprises 14 residues. Trimming cost V 0 bases and J 3 bases, with 9 bases left between them. Here the CDR3 reads CASSLATQLYEQYF. The CDR3 nucleotides read TGTGCCAGCAGCTTAGCTACTCAGCTCTACGAGCAGTACTTC.

The table lists this clonotype with many counts. This chain links TRBV6-2 or TRBV6-3 with TRBJ2-7, with no clear D. The CDR3 is made up of 12 amino acids. Trimming left V 2 bases short and J 5 bases short, with 7 bases between. Germline values: CDR1 MNHEY, CDR2 SVGEGT. CDR3 nucleotides: TGTGCCAGCAGTTACGGACGGGACGAGCAGTACTTC. Its protein is CASSYGRDEQYF.

This clonotype appeared a few times. The chain carries TRBV5-5 and TRBJ1-1; D is possibly TRBD1 (5 bases). From germline, CDR1 is SGHKS and CDR2 YYEKEE (reference sequence). V dropped 4 bases and J dropped 3 bases, with 13 bases sitting between them. The CDR3 runs 14 residues. DNA of the CDR3: TGTGCCAGCAGCCCGCAGGGCATAGACACTGAAGCTTTCTTT. This encodes CASSPQGIDTEAFF.

This clonotype was counted ten times or more. This chain connects TRBV7-8 to TRBJ2-7, with D perhaps matching TRBD1 (6 bases). CDR1 SGHVS and CDR2 FQNEAQ come from the germline V gene. V was cut by 4 bases and J by 0 bases, with 13 bases left in between. There are 15 residues in the CDR3. DNA of the CDR3: TGTGCCAGCAGCTCTCAGGGGCCCAACTCCTACGAGCAGTACTTC. This encodes CASSSQGPNSYEQYF. Combining the CDR3 with reference TRBV7-8 and TRBJ2-7 gives the whole variable domain GAGVSQSPRYKVAKRGQDVALRCDPISGHVSLFWYQQALGQGPEFLTYFQNEAQLDKSGLPSDRFFAERPEGSVSTLKIQRTQQEDSAVYLCASSSQGPNSYEQYFGPGTRLTVT.

This clonotype was counted many times. The J gene is TRBJ1-1, the V gene TRBV6-5, with 9 bases aligning to TRBD1. The trim removed 5 bases at V and 5 bases at J, leaving 9 bases unmatched. CDR1 is MNHEY and CDR2 is SVGAGI in the germline V gene. The CDR3 has 15 amino acids. DNA for the CDR3: TGTGCCAGCAGTCCCGGGGACAGGGTTATAACTGAAGCTTTCTTT. It encodes CASSPGDRVITEAFF.

Ten or more counts support this clonotype. V and J are TRBV6-6 and TRBJ2-7, with 9 bases fitting TRBD2. The V gene end was trimmed by 1 base and the J gene end by 6 bases; junction bases not matched to a gene: 1. Germline-derived CDR1 and CDR2 are MNHNY and SVGAGI (reference sequence). The CDR3 extends over 13 amino acids. The CDR3 protein is CASSYLREGEQYV. CDR3 DNA sequence: TGTGCCAGCAGTTACTTGCGGGAGGGCGAGCAGTACGTC.

This clonotype was seen many times. This sequence joins TRBV18 and TRBJ1-6; D is uncertain. With 3 bases removed from V and 4 bases from J, the gap between germline ends came to 10 bases. Per germline, CDR1 KGHSH and CDR2 LQKENI. The CDR3 spans 15 residues. Written as DNA, the CDR3 is TGTGCCAGCTCACCTGGAGGAGGGTATAATTCACCCCTCCACTTT. Translated: CASSPGGGYNSPLHF.

This clonotype was picked up many times. The chain uses TRBV7-9 and TRBJ2-1; D possibly matches TRBD1 or TRBD2 (5 bases each). Germline-derived CDR1 and CDR2 are SEHNR and FQNEAQ (reference sequence). The CDR3 extends over 14 amino acids. Between the trimmed V and J ends, which lost 2 bases and 7 bases, there was a span of 12 bases. CDR3 residues: CASSLHLEGNEQFF. CDR3 sequence (DNA): TGTGCCAGCAGCTTACACCTCGAGGGGAATGAGCAGTTCTTC.

Worth noting for this clonotype: A clone one base away is much larger, so this may be a read error. The V call is TRBV20-1, the J call TRBJ2-7; no clear D gene. CDR1 DFQATT and CDR2 SNEGSKA come from the germline V gene (reference sequence). The CDR3 totals 11 residues. CDR3 in DNA: TGCAGTGCTAGAAACGGCCACGAGCGGTACTTC. Its protein is CSARNGHERYF.

This clonotype was detected many times. The chain is built from TRBV5-1 and TRBJ2-7, with D possibly being TRBD1 (5 bases). The V end was cut by 1 base, the J end by 4 bases, with 12 bases between. The CDR3 consists of 14 residues. The germline V gene encodes CDR1 SGHRS and CDR2 YFSETQ. The CDR3, as DNA: TGCGCCAGCAGCTTGATTACAGGATCATACGAGCAGTACGTC. Amino acids: CASSLITGSYEQYV.

The rearrangement uses TRBV6-2 or TRBV6-3 and TRBJ2-7; 8 bases match TRBD1. The CDR3 is made up of 14 amino acids. The germline CDR1 and CDR2 sequences are MNHEY and SVGEGT. V shed 7 bases and J 5 bases; nucleotides not matched to a gene: 10. CDR3 region: CASKLRQGLDEQYF. The CDR3 coding sequence is TGTGCCAGCAAACTCCGACAGGGGTTGGACGAGCAGTACTTC.

There are many counts of this clonotype. The CDR3 DNA reads as TGCGCCAGCAGCTTGCCAGACGTAGCCAAAAACATTCAGTACTTC. Encoded protein: CASSLPDVAKNIQYF. The chain combines TRBV5-1 with TRBJ2-4; D remains ambiguous. With 1 base removed from V and 0 bases from J, the gap between germline ends came to 8 bases. The CDR3 runs to 15 residues. The germline V gene encodes CDR1 SGHRS and CDR2 YFSETQ. The full variable domain, its missing parts supplied by reference TRBV5-1 and TRBJ2-4, is KAGVTQTPRYLIKTRGQQVTLSCSPISGHRSVSWYQQTPGQGLQFLFEYFSETQRNKGNFPGRFSGRQFSNSRSEMNVSTLELGDSALYLCASSLPDVAKNIQYFGAGTRLSVL.

Ten or more counts support this clonotype. The chain recombines TRBV5-1 with TRBJ2-1; 8 nucleotides line up with TRBD2. The CDR3 runs 15 residues. Germline assignment: CDR1 SGHRS and CDR2 YFSETQ. The junction had 5 bases not matched to a gene; V was cut back by 4 bases and J by 2 bases. CDR3 amino acids: CASSLSGVPYNEQFF. CDR3 nucleotide sequence: TGCGCCAGCAGCCTTAGCGGGGTCCCCTACAATGAGCAGTTCTTC.

The gene calls are TRBV20-1 and TRBJ2-7; D unclear. Trimming removed 0 bases at V and 3 bases at J, with 15 bases between. In germline, CDR1 is DFQATT, CDR2 SNEGSKA (reference sequence). This CDR3 contains 15 residues. CDR3 residues: CSARDQTEDYYEQYV. The DNA of the CDR3 is TGCAGTGCTAGAGACCAGACGGAAGATTACTACGAGCAGTACGTC.

This clonotype was seen many times. V is TRBV5-6 and J is TRBJ2-5; 7 nucleotides align to TRBD1. V was pared by 4 bases and J by 4 bases, with 13 bases of the junction left unmatched. The CDR3 sequence is 16 residues long. CDR1 SGHDT and CDR2 YYEEEE come from the germline V gene. CDR3 nucleotide sequence: TGTGCCAGCAGCCAACCAAGCGACAGGGTGGGAGAGACCCAGTACTTC. Translation gives CASSQPSDRVGETQYF.

In this sample, this clonotype turned up many times. The J gene is TRBJ2-7, the V gene TRBV20-1, with 9 bases lining up with TRBD1. Germline CDR1 is DFQATT and CDR2 is SNEGSKA (reference sequence). With V trimmed by 3 bases and J by 2 bases, 5 bases remained unmatched. CDR3 length: 14 residues. Written as DNA, the CDR3 is TGCAGTGCTAGGGGGACAGGGCCCCCCTACGAGCAGTACTTC. This translates into CSARGTGPPYEQYF.

In its sample, this clonotype was seen many times. The chain uses TRBV4-3 and TRBJ1-1; TRBD1 might be the D (5 bases). This CDR3 has 17 residues. CDR1 and CDR2 (germline): LGHNA, YSLEER. V gave up 5 bases and J gave up 1 base, with 20 bases separating them. The CDR3 loop is CASSRKATGLPNTEAFF. The CDR3 DNA reads as TGCGCCAGCAGCAGAAAAGCAACGGGACTGCCGAACACTGAAGCTTTCTTT.

This clonotype was seen at least ten times. The V gene is TRBV20-1, the J gene TRBJ2-4; D possibly matches TRBD1 or TRBD2 (7 bases each). CDR1 and CDR2 from the germline V gene are DFQATT and SNEGSKA (reference sequence). CDR3 length: 15 residues. Trimming stripped 6 bases from V and 6 bases from J, with 21 bases between. The CDR3 here is CSAFGEGATGNIQYF. The DNA of the CDR3 is TGCAGTGCATTCGGGGAGGGGGCGACGGGAAACATTCAGTACTTC.

This clonotype has a count of ten or more. The V gene is TRBV28, the J gene TRBJ1-4; tentatively, D is TRBD1 (5 bases). V gave up 5 bases and J gave up 8 bases, with 24 bases separating them. The CDR3 totals 17 residues. Germline CDR1 is MDHEN and CDR2 is SYDVKM. The CDR3 sequence is CASSHLGGTAAWEKLFF. DNA of the CDR3: TGTGCCAGCAGTCACCTGGGGGGAACAGCCGCTTGGGAAAAACTGTTTTTT.

Many counts were recorded for this clonotype. The CDR3 here is CASRVTGKGQLFF. The CDR3 region has the DNA TGTGCCAGCAGGGTAACAGGGAAAGGGCAGCTGTTTTTT. The chain is built from TRBV6-1 and TRBJ2-2; TRBD1 might be the D (6 bases). Per germline, CDR1 MNHNS and CDR2 SASEGT. The CDR3 has 13 amino acids. V dropped 6 bases and J dropped 12 bases, with 17 bases sitting between them.

Many counts were recorded for this clonotype. The chain carries TRBV27 and TRBJ2-7; TRBD1 might be the D (6 bases). CDR1 and CDR2 (germline): MNHEY, SMNVEV (reference sequence). This CDR3 has 14 residues. V was trimmed by 4 bases and J by 2 bases, leaving 12 bases between them. In DNA form, the CDR3 reads TGTGCCAGCAGTTGGTCACAGGGCCCCTACGAGCAGTACTTC. It is translated as CASSWSQGPYEQYF.

This clonotype was detected many times. The rearrangement links TRBV5-1 to TRBJ1-5, with 7 bases identical to TRBD1. V trimming: 5 bases; J trimming: 5 bases; junction bases outside the gene matches: 16. The CDR3 runs to 17 residues. The V gene's germline CDR1 is SGHRS and CDR2 YFSETQ. CDR3 region: CASSTAPTGIIDQPQHF. The DNA for the CDR3 is TGCGCCAGCAGTACCGCCCCGACAGGGATAATCGATCAGCCCCAGCATTTT.